A selection of T cell receptor beta chains follows, all from one sample in a study of cytomegalovirus exposure and HLA in healthy donors. Data came from immunoSEQ multiplex PCR; TCRdb stores just in-frame clones and leaves some out. The top ten hold approximately 13% of the sample, which has 150,000 to 200,000 clones, roughly 78% seen once. The sequenced sample consisted of PBMCs. These receptors came from a woman between 45 and 65 years old in good health and CMV-seropositive. CDR3s include the opening cysteine and the closing phenylalanine or tryptophan. The order of the fields is V gene, D gene, clone size, J gene, CDR3 DNA, CDR3 protein. The D gene is left open where the match is weak. For some rows the clone size is stated as once, few or many, or as a class when expanded; others skip it.

TRBV13,-,-,TRBJ1-6,TGTGCCAGCAGCTTAGGTTCGGGGATCACCTATAATTCACCCCTCCACTTT,CASSLGSGITYNSPLHF
TRBV27,TRBD1,once,TRBJ2-7,TGTGCCAGCAGTTCCGGACAGGGTAACTACGAGCAGTACTTC,CASSSGQGNYEQYF
TRBV4-1,TRBD1,-,TRBJ1-2,TGCGCCAGCAGCCAAGCTGACAGACATGAGGGGGCGCATGGCTACACCTTC,CASSQADRHEGAHGYTF
TRBV19,-,once,TRBJ2-1,TGTGCCAGTAGTATGGCCAGAATGGATGAGCAGTTCTTC,CASSMARMDEQFF
TRBV11-2,TRBD2,-,TRBJ2-3,TGTGCCAGCAGCTTCCTGGGTAGCGGGGGACGGGATACGCAGTATTTT,CASSFLGSGGRDTQYF
TRBV10-2,TRBD2,-,TRBJ2-1,TGCGCCAGCAGTGGGACTAGCGGGGGGCCCTACAATGAGCAGTTCTTC,CASSGTSGGPYNEQFF
TRBV15,-,-,TRBJ2-1,TGTGCCACCAGCATAACCCAAGGGGCGACCCTCTACAATGAGCAGTTCTTC,CATSITQGATLYNEQFF
TRBV15,-,-,TRBJ2-3,TGTGCCACCAGCAGAGATCTCGGGGATACGCAGTATTTT,CATSRDLGDTQYF
TRBV5-1,-,-,TRBJ1-3,TGCGCCAGCGGACTGGACGGAAACACCATATATTTT,CASGLDGNTIYF
TRBV27,TRBD1,-,TRBJ2-1,TGTGCCAGTGGGCAGGGGGCGCCCAATGAGCAGTTCTTC,CASGQGAPNEQFF
TRBV5-1,-,once,TRBJ2-2,TGCGCCAGCAGGATAGGGGATGGCGGGGAGCTGTTTTTT,CASRIGDGGELFF
TRBV15,TRBD1,-,TRBJ2-7,TGTGCCACCAGCGCGGGACAGGGTGGGTACGAGCAGTACTTC,CATSAGQGGYEQYF
TRBV11-1,TRBD1,-,TRBJ1-4,TGTGCCAGCAGCGTCCGGGACAGGGGACAAAAACTGTTTTTT,CASSVRDRGQKLFF
TRBV11-3,TRBD2,-,TRBJ2-3,TGTGCCAGCAGCTCCGGGACTATATTCAGCACAGATACGCAGTATTTT,CASSSGTIFSTDTQYF
TRBV6-5,-,-,TRBJ1-1,TGTGCCAGCAGCCGCGGACAGACGAACACTGAAGCTTTCTTT,CASSRGQTNTEAFF
TRBV27,-,-,TRBJ1-1,TGTGCCAGCAGTTTTCTTCAGGGGAACACTGAAGCTTTCTTT,CASSFLQGNTEAFF
TRBV6-1,-,-,TRBJ2-5,TGTGCCAGCAGTGAACAGGGGACCGGGACCCAGTACTTC,CASSEQGTGTQYF
TRBV6-6,-,few,TRBJ2-3,TGTGCCAGCAGTCAGGTCCATGGCGCAGATACGCAGTATTTT,CASSQVHGADTQYF
TRBV2,-,-,TRBJ1-1,TGTGCCAGCACCCTGGGGGGAATCGCTGAAGCTTTCTTT,CASTLGGIAEAFF
TRBV15,-,-,TRBJ1-1,TGTGCCACCAGCAGATCAGGGGAGACTGAAGCTTTCTTT,CATSRSGETEAFF
TRBV2,-,few,TRBJ2-2,TGTGCCACCTCGACAGGACCAACCGGGGAGCTGTTTTTT,CATSTGPTGELFF
TRBV10-3,TRBD1,-,TRBJ2-7,TGTGCCATCAGCAAAACCGGGACAGGGAACGAGCAGTACTTC,CAISKTGTGNEQYF
TRBV30,-,-,TRBJ1-2,TGTGCCTGGAGTGCTGGGCGTTACTATGGCTACACCTTC,CAWSAGRYYGYTF
TRBV5-1,TRBD2,few,TRBJ2-1,TGCGCCAGCAGCTGGGTAGCGGGCAATGAGCAGTTCTTC,CASSWVAGNEQFF
TRBV4-1,-,-,TRBJ1-6,TGCGCCAGCAGCTCCCCGACCGAGGCTCCCGCTAATTCACCCCTCCACTTT,CASSSPTEAPANSPLHF
TRBV29-1,-,-,TRBJ1-1,TGCAGCGGTACGGGACACTTGAACACTGAAGCTTTCTTT,CSGTGHLNTEAFF
TRBV5-1,TRBD2,once,TRBJ2-1,TGCGCCAGCAGCCTCAGTCCGGGACTAGTTGACAATGAGCAGTTCTTC,CASSLSPGLVDNEQFF
TRBV6-1,-,-,TRBJ1-4,TGTGCCAGCAGTGGCAGGACAACTAATGAAAAACTGTTTTTT,CASSGRTTNEKLFF
TRBV30,TRBD1,-,TRBJ2-3,TGTACCTTGGGGACAGGGGGGAGCACAGATACGCAGTATTTT,CTLGTGGSTDTQYF
TRBV7-3,TRBD1,once,TRBJ1-2,TGTGCCAGCAGCCCCGGGACAGGGAATAGTGGCTACACCTTC,CASSPGTGNSGYTF
TRBV30,TRBD1,-,TRBJ1-5,TGTGCCTGGACCAGCGACAGGGGTCAGCCCCAGCATTTT,CAWTSDRGQPQHF
TRBV13,TRBD2,few,TRBJ2-5,TGTGCCAGCAGTGAAGCGCTTAGCGGGGGAGATCAAGAGACCCAGTACTTC,CASSEALSGGDQETQYF
TRBV6-6,TRBD1,-,TRBJ1-4,TGTGCCAGCGACAGGGGCGGTGGAGCTAATGAAAAACTGTTTTTT,CASDRGGGANEKLFF
TRBV9,-,-,TRBJ1-1,TGTGCCAGCAGCGCCCCACAGGCAACCTTGGAGACTGAAGCTTTCTTT,CASSAPQATLETEAFF
TRBV30,-,-,TRBJ2-3,TGTGCCTCTACCTGGAGGGCACGCACAGATACGCAGTATTTT,CASTWRARTDTQYF
TRBV4-2,-,-,TRBJ2-5,TGTGCCAGCAGCCAAAACCAGGGGCTAGGGGAGACCCAGTACTTC,CASSQNQGLGETQYF
TRBV30,-,-,TRBJ1-1,TGTGCCTGGAGTGTAGGGAGGAACACTGAAGCTTTCTTT,CAWSVGRNTEAFF
TRBV7-7,TRBD2,-,TRBJ2-3,TGTGCCAGCAGCTTAGGGTCTAGCGGAAACACAGATACGCAGTATTTT,CASSLGSSGNTDTQYF
TRBV9,TRBD2,-,TRBJ2-3,TGTGCCAGCAGCACCTTAAGCGGGGGGATCGATACGCAGTATTTT,CASSTLSGGIDTQYF
TRBV5-1,-,-,TRBJ1-4,TGCGCCAGCAGCTTGCAGGGTCTCAATGAAAAACTGTTTTTT,CASSLQGLNEKLFF
TRBV9,-,-,TRBJ2-3,TGTGCCAGCAGCGTAGACGGACTACAAGATACGCAGTATTTT,CASSVDGLQDTQYF
TRBV2,-,-,TRBJ2-4,TGTGCCAGCCGAGGGGGGGGGCTAGGCATTCAGTACTTC,CASRGGGLGIQYF
TRBV19,TRBD1,once,TRBJ2-5,TGTGCCAGTAGTCCCAGACAGGGGTTGTATCAGGAGACCCAGTACTTC,CASSPRQGLYQETQYF
TRBV11-2,-,-,TRBJ2-7,TGTGCCAGCAGCTTAGACCCCCTAGGGGGGGCTGTCGACGAGCAGTACTTC,CASSLDPLGGAVDEQYF
TRBV2,TRBD2,-,TRBJ2-2,TGTGCCAGCAGTGAATATGGAGGGAGGGGCGGGGAGCTGTTTTTT,CASSEYGGRGGELFF
TRBV5-4,TRBD1,few,TRBJ1-2,TGTGCCAGCAGCGACACAGGGGGCGCATTTGGCTACACCTTC,CASSDTGGAFGYTF
TRBV7-6,-,-,TRBJ1-5,TGTGCCAGCAGCCTACCTAATCAGCCCCAGCATTTT,CASSLPNQPQHF
TRBV6-5,-,-,TRBJ1-4,TGTGCCAGCAGTTACTCTATACATGCAACTAATGAAAAACTGTTTTTT,CASSYSIHATNEKLFF
TRBV2,-,-,TRBJ2-6,TGTGCCAGCAGTGAGAGACGGACAAACTCTGGGGCCAACGTCCTGACTTTC,CASSERRTNSGANVLTF
TRBV5-6,-,-,TRBJ2-5,TGTGCCAGCAGCTTGGTGAGGAGGCAAGAGACCCAGTACTTC,CASSLVRRQETQYF
TRBV7-9,-,-,TRBJ2-7,TGTGCCAGCAGCTTACTAGCCAGTGTCTCCTACGAGCAGTACTTC,CASSLLASVSYEQYF
TRBV5-6,TRBD1,few,TRBJ1-5,TGTGCCAGCAGCCGACGGACAGGGCTTAGCAATCAGCCCCAGCATTTT,CASSRRTGLSNQPQHF
TRBV15,-,-,TRBJ2-5,TGTGCCACCAGCAGAGATCGGGAGACCCAGTACTTC,CATSRDRETQYF
TRBV27,-,-,TRBJ2-7,TGTGCCAGCAGTTTAGGGGTCAGGGACTACGAGCAGTACTTC,CASSLGVRDYEQYF
TRBV19,-,-,TRBJ1-2,TGTGCCAGTAGTATCGCAGGCGTCTATGGCTACACCTTC,CASSIAGVYGYTF
TRBV5-1,TRBD1,-,TRBJ1-1,TGCGCCAGCGGGGGGACAGCGAACACTGAAGCTTTCTTT,CASGGTANTEAFF
TRBV11-1,-,-,TRBJ2-2,TGTGCCAGCAGCCCCGGGAGGGGACAGGGCATCACCGGGGAGCTGTTTTTT,CASSPGRGQGITGELFF
TRBV6-6,-,once,TRBJ2-1,TGTGCCAGCAGTTACAGAGGTGAGCAGTTCTTC,CASSYRGEQFF